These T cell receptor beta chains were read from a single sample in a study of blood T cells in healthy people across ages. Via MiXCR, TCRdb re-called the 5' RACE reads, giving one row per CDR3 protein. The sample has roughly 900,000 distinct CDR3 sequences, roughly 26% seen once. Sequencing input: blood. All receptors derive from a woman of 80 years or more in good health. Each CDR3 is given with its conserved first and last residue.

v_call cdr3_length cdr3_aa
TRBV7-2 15 CASSLDRANTGELFF
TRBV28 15 CASSLAFLAINEQYF
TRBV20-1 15 CSARETRSYNSPLHF
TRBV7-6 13 CASSFLEYGIQYF
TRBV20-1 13 CSASGGAGTEAFF
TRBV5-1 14 CASSVGRGQETQYF
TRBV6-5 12 CATRTVQETQYF
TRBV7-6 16 CASSLGASYSSYEQYF
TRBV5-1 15 CASSRESGSNTEAFF
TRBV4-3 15 CASSLASASYNEQYF
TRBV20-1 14 CSARDSQGRDGYTF
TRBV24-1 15 CATSDRRAGLETQYF
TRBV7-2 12 CASSAYTDTQYF
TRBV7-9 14 CASSFDPANYGYTF
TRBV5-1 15 CASSSAVGGYNEQYF
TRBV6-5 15 CASSYDRSSYNEQFF
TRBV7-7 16 CASTVRSSGSTDTQYF
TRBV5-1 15 CASSLTDRSNEKLFF
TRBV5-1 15 CASSPPAATGNEQFF
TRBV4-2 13 CASRLAGDNEQYF
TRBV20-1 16 CSARSGLAGSTDTQYF
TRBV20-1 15 CSAPIPGTSRNTQYF
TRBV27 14 CATKTGQMNTEAFF
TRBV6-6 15 CASSYVDSYNSPLHF
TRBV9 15 CASSVGGGGRTEAFF
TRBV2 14 CASSWSGADNEQFF
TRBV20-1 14 CSASRAATNEKLFF
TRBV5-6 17 CASSTEAGGQFGETQYF
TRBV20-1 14 CSASWLASSYEQYF
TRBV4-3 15 CASSQDFAANYGYTF
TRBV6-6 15 CASSYGRLGAETQYF
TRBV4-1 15 CASSQADSLPYEQYF
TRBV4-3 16 CASSQDLASGYNEQFF
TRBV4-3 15 CASSQDYRGAKKLFF
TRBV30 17 CAWSATPLAGGTDEQFF
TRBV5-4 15 CASSHGAGPTGELFF
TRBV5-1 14 CASSLDRGGPEAFF
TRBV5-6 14 CASSPQGNDQPQHF
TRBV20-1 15 CSAPQGGTANSPLHF
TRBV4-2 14 CASSQGTVNYGYTF
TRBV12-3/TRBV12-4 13 CASSFGWGTEAFF
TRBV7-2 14 CASSRDRGGETQFF
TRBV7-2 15 CASSLRTGENQPQHF
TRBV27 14 CASRTGYNTDTQYF
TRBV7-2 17 CASSKLSGGGPYNEQFF
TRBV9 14 CASSVAVQGHEQYF
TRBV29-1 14 CSVPQGSVTDTQYF
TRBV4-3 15 CASSQEEGRVDGYTF
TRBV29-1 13 CSVVRGDNTEAFF
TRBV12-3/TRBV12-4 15 CASSYGSPSTDAQYF
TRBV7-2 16 CASSLGLAGRTDTQYF
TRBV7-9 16 CASSATGGIYNSPLHF
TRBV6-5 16 CASSQTRAASMYGCTF
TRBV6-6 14 CASSPLQGPTEAFF
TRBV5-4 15 CASKSRGSGNYGYTF
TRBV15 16 CATSRENRVRSETQYF